This T cell receptor (beta chain) was sequenced during a study of T cells after yellow fever vaccination. Study conclusions and caveats: The secondary response was weaker, and its peak arrived faster, on day 5 versus 15. Most clones from primary vaccination were detected again post-booster (roughly 95% CD4, roughly 85% CD8).

A process of 5'RACE template switching, which added a universal primer site and UMIs, was used to make TCR cDNA. TCRdb independently ran MiXCR on the 5' RACE reads; one entry per CDR3 protein. The table shows about 510,000 distinct CDR3 sequences, with around a fifth occurring only once. This clonotype was observed a few times. Its cognate antigen is unknown. Germline V lookup: CDR1 MNHNS, CDR2 SASEGT. The CDR3 contains 14 residues. The germline V and J ends were trimmed by 6 bases and 4 bases, with 15 bases remaining between them. This sequence was found in a man between 18 and 35 years old who received the YFV17D yellow fever vaccine. Sample: PBMCs, taken less than 25 days after the first yellow fever vaccination. The rearrangement links TRBV6-1 to TRBJ1-2, with D maybe TRBD1 (6 bases). As DNA, the CDR3 is TGTGCCAGCAGAGCGGACAGAGGGGTCTATGGCTACACCTTC. This codes for CASRADRGVYGYTF.